The clone carrying this TCR beta chain was detected many times. Breast cancer patients provided tissue from their axillary draining lymph nodes. These data are taken from a study of breast tumors, draining lymph nodes, adjacent tissues. V was clipped by 3 bases and J by 4 bases, with 21 bases between them. Germline assignment: CDR1 DFQATT and CDR2 SNEGSKA (reference sequence). The CDR3 consists of 16 residues. TCRdb analysed the multiplex PCR reads with MiXCR anew, one entry per CDR3 protein. The sample includes over 100,000 distinct CDR3 sequences, around 24% of them seen just once. The TCR sequence derives from a female donor with breast cancer. Some clones in this sample may be carry-over from other donors' samples. Sequencing was done on a sample of axillary lymph node tissue. The rearrangement joins TRBV20-1 to TRBJ2-5; D gene uncertain. The CDR3 loop is CSASSELSRSGETQYF. The CDR3 nucleotides read TGCAGTGCTAGTTCCGAGCTCTCCAGGTCGGGAGAGACCCAGTACTTC.